The 15 T cell receptor beta chains listed next were all sequenced from one sample in a study of neurological immune-mediated disorders. TCRdb called the 5' RACE reads again in MiXCR, with one record for every CDR3 protein. The sample comprises more than 35,000 distinct CDR3 sequences, approximately 3% of which are singletons, and approximately 15% rests with the top ten. Material: PBMCs. The receptor set was obtained from a woman aged 45-65 years with multiple sclerosis.

This clonotype has ten or more counts. The chain is built from TRBV20-1 and TRBJ1-1; 8 positions match TRBD1. Germline V gene data show CDR1 as DFQATT and CDR2 as SNEGSKA (reference sequence). J gave up 5 bases and V 4 bases, and 6 bases lay outside the gene matches. The CDR3 sequence is 13 residues long. Here the CDR3 DNA reads TGCAGTGCTAAGCTCAGGGGGCAAACTGAAGCTTTCTTT. It codes for CSAKLRGQTEAFF.

The genes are TRBV18 and TRBJ1-5, with 10 bases identical to TRBD1. The germline V gene has CDR1 KGHSH and CDR2 LQKENI. This CDR3 region has 15 residues. With 2 bases clipped from V and 4 bases from J, the junction kept 2 bases outside the gene matches. CDR3 bases: TGTGCCAGCTCACCAGGGACAGGGGTTAATCAGCCCCAGCATTTT. It encodes CASSPGTGVNQPQHF.

The chain carries TRBV3-1 and TRBJ1-3, with unresolved D. Germline loops: CDR1 LGHDT, CDR2 YNNKEL (reference sequence). The V end was cut by 1 base, the J end by 7 bases, with 11 bases between. CDR3 length equals 14 residues. CDR3 protein: CASSQARRPNTIYF. The CDR3 nucleotides are TGTGCCAGCAGCCAAGCTAGGCGTCCCAACACCATATATTTT.

In this sample, this clonotype turned up many times. The chain uses TRBV13 and TRBJ1-4; D remains unclear. Deletions cut 2 bases from V and 0 bases from J, with 10 bases between. This CDR3 spans 16 amino acids. Germline CDR1 reads PRHDT; CDR2 reads FYEKMQ (reference sequence). The CDR3 sequence: CASSLRVGATNEKLFF. The CDR3 DNA sequence: TGTGCCAGCAGCTTACGGGTCGGGGCAACTAATGAAAAACTGTTTTTT.

This clonotype occurred many times. The gene calls are TRBV20-1 and TRBJ2-1; D may be TRBD2 (5 bases). The germline gives CDR1 DFQATT, CDR2 SNEGSKA (reference sequence). The CDR3 contains 16 residues. The V end lost 0 bases, the J end lost 4 bases, and 16 bases lay between the germline ends. CDR3 coding DNA: TGCAGTGCTAGAGATCTACTAGAGAAAAGATACAATGAGCAGTTCTTC. This codes for CSARDLLEKRYNEQFF.

This clonotype has at least ten counts. J is TRBJ2-1 and V is TRBV3-1, with D unresolved. This CDR3 comprises 11 residues. The V end lost 2 bases, the J end lost 8 bases, and 4 bases lay between the germline ends. In germline, CDR1 is LGHDT, CDR2 YNNKEL (reference sequence). The CDR3 coding sequence is TGTGCCAGCAGCCAAAGCGATGAGCAGTTCTTC. This encodes CASSQSDEQFF.

The genes are TRBV7-7 and TRBJ2-5; 9 bases match TRBD1. Germline V gene lookup returns CDR1 SSHAT and CDR2 FNYEAQ (reference sequence). V lost 0 bases and J lost 5; bases outside the gene matches: 4. The CDR3 totals 15 residues. CDR3 bases: TGTGCCAGCAGCTTAGCCGGGACAGGGAGGGAGACCCAGTACTTC. This codes for CASSLAGTGRETQYF.

This clonotype was detected many times. In DNA form, the CDR3 reads TGTGCCAGCAGCTTAGAGAACTCCAGGGACAATACCGGGTGGACCTACGAGCAGTACTTC. Protein: CASSLENSRDNTGWTYEQYF. The V call is TRBV11-2, the J call TRBJ2-7, with D perhaps TRBD1 (6 bases). The CDR3 runs 20 residues. The V end was cut by 0 bases, the J end by 2 bases, with 26 bases between. Germline values: CDR1 SGHAT, CDR2 FQNNGV.

This clonotype occurred many times. The chain joins TRBV29-1 to TRBJ2-2, with TRBD1 identical over 10 bases. Losses at the gene ends were 3 bases for V and 3 bases for J; bases not matched to a gene: 4. Germline CDR1 is SQVTM and CDR2 is ANQGSEA. The CDR3 totals 15 residues. The CDR3 reads CSVDSGTGDTGELFF. CDR3 nucleotides: TGCAGCGTTGATTCCGGGACAGGGGACACCGGGGAGCTGTTTTTT.

This clonotype appeared many times. The CDR3 region is CASSGPNNQPQHF. The DNA of the CDR3 is TGTGCCAGCAGTGGACCGAACAATCAGCCCCAGCATTTT. The chain uses TRBV7-9 and TRBJ1-5; unclear D gene. This CDR3 has 13 amino acids. CDR1 is SEHNR and CDR2 is FQNEAQ in the germline V gene (reference sequence). V lost 6 bases, J lost 3 bases, and 9 bases lay in between.

The sample holds many counts of this clonotype. The chain combines TRBV28 with TRBJ2-5, with TRBD1 as a possible D gene (7 bases). Germline V CDR1 and CDR2: MDHEN, SYDVKM. The ends were cut back, 7 bases at V and 5 bases at J, with 17 bases in the middle. This CDR3 has 14 amino acids. The DNA of the CDR3 is TGTGCCAGCAAGGGGGCGCGGGGCCGGGAGACCCAGTACTTC. Its protein product is CASKGARGRETQYF.

In its sample, this clonotype was seen a few times. V gene TRBV6-6 combines with J gene TRBJ1-6; 7 bases match TRBD1. The CDR3 consists of 16 residues. Germline lookup yields CDR1 MNHNY and CDR2 SVGAGI (reference sequence). J lost 9 bases, V lost 4 bases, and 12 bases had no gene match. In DNA form, the CDR3 reads TGTGCCAGCAGTTCGCAAGGGGGCAGGGGGGGTTCACCCCTCCACTTT. This encodes CASSSQGGRGGSPLHF.

This clonotype was seen ten or more times. The chain links TRBV7-2 to TRBJ2-7; perhaps TRBD1 as D (6 bases). CDR1 SGHTA and CDR2 FQGNSA come from the germline V gene. This CDR3 has 13 residues. The ends were cut back, 2 bases at V and 3 bases at J, with 8 bases in the middle. CDR3 in DNA: TGTGCCAGCAGCTTATGGGACAACTACGAGCAGTACTTC. This sequence encodes CASSLWDNYEQYF.

This clonotype appeared a few times. Just one base apart from a much larger clone, this may be a read error. The rearrangement joins TRBV12-3 or TRBV12-4 to TRBJ1-1; no reliable D call. The CDR3 loop spans 12 amino acids. The CDR3 is CDSSLRGVEAFF. In DNA form, the CDR3 reads TGTGACAGCAGTTTACGCGGGGTCGAAGCTTTCTTT.

There are many counts of this clonotype. The rearrangement joins TRBV27 to TRBJ2-2, with D tentatively TRBD2 (5 bases). The CDR3 is made up of 12 amino acids. The germline V and J ends were trimmed by 8 bases and 6 bases, with 10 bases remaining between them. Germline CDR1 MNHEY, CDR2 SMNVEV (reference sequence). The CDR3 loop reads CASRTEAGELFF. The CDR3 nucleotides read TGTGCCAGCCGGACTGAGGCCGGGGAGCTGTTTTTT.